Each of the 19 T cell receptor beta chains below was sequenced from the same sample in a study of Graves' ophthalmopathy and Graves' hyperthyroidism. RNA transcripts served as template for amplifying TCR beta CDR3 sequences. A first-round RT-PCR used HTBI primers, followed by a second-round multiplex PCR. From the multiplex PCR reads, TCRdb called clonotypes with MiXCR, one entry per CDR3 protein. The sample lists about 500,000 distinct CDR3 sequences, approximately 15% occurring once. Sequencing was carried out using blood. These receptors were obtained from a woman in her 30s with Graves' ophthalmopathy.

This clonotype was counted many times. The chain is built from TRBV19 and TRBJ2-7; D unresolved. CDR1 and CDR2 from the germline V gene are LNHDA and SQIVND (reference sequence). V lost 11 bases, J lost 3 bases, and 23 bases lay in between. CDR3 length equals 15 residues. DNA for the CDR3: TGTGCCTCAAGCCCGACGCAACATAACCTCTACGAGCAGTACTTC. Translation gives CASSPTQHNLYEQYF. The full variable domain, its missing parts supplied by reference TRBV19 and TRBJ2-7, is DGGITQSPKYLFRKEGQNVTLSCEQNLNHDAMYWYRQDPGQGLRLIYYSQIVNDFQKGDIAEGYSVSREKKESFPLTVTSAQKNPTAFYLCASSPTQHNLYEQYFGPGTRLTVT.

This clonotype was observed at least ten times. V and J are TRBV6-5 and TRBJ2-7, with 9 bases that match TRBD2. Germline V gene lookup returns CDR1 MNHEY and CDR2 SVGAGI. The length of the CDR3 is 16 residues. With 2 bases clipped from V and 0 bases from J, the junction kept 5 bases outside the gene matches. The CDR3, as DNA: TGTGCCAGCAGTTACCTCGGCGGGGGGGCCTCCTACGAGCAGTACTTC. Translation: CASSYLGGGASYEQYF.

The sample holds many counts of this clonotype. The chain recombines TRBV20-1 with TRBJ2-5; D may be TRBD2 (5 bases). The germline V gene has CDR1 DFQATT and CDR2 SNEGSKA (reference sequence). V dropped 7 bases and J dropped 5 bases, with 20 bases sitting between them. CDR3 length: 14 residues. The CDR3 region has the DNA TGCAGTGGCAGGAGCGGTACTCAGGCGGAGACCCAGTACTTC. It yields the protein CSGRSGTQAETQYF.

There are many counts of this clonotype. The gene calls are TRBV2 and TRBJ2-2; D unresolved. The V gene lost 6 bases and the J gene lost 5 bases, with 16 bases spanning the gap. CDR3 length equals 15 residues. CDR1 is SNHLY, CDR2 FYNNEI, per germline. CDR3 residues: CASRLGWVTTGELFF. The CDR3 DNA follows: TGTGCCAGCAGATTGGGGTGGGTGACTACCGGGGAGCTGTTTTTT.

This clonotype was counted at least ten times. The J gene is TRBJ1-1, the V gene TRBV20-1, with 7 nucleotides matching TRBD1. Trimming took 6 bases from V and 1 from J; bases not matched to a gene: 5. This CDR3 has 13 residues. Per the germline V gene, CDR1 is DFQATT and CDR2 is SNEGSKA (reference sequence). CDR3: CSARYRGNTEAFF. CDR3 nucleotides: TGCAGTGCCAGGTACAGGGGGAACACTGAAGCTTTCTTT.

This clonotype was seen repeatedly, ten times or more. The chain joins TRBV11-2 to TRBJ2-5, with 13 bases identical to TRBD2. Trimming removed 5 bases from V and 1 base from J; junction bases left unmatched: 16. CDR1 and CDR2 (germline): SGHAT, FQNNGV. This CDR3 has 20 residues. CDR3 DNA sequence: TGTGCCAGCAGCCCAGGGACTAGCGGGATACGTTTCCTCGGCCAAGAGACCCAGTACTTC. Its translation: CASSPGTSGIRFLGQETQYF.

This clonotype was seen repeatedly, ten times or more. The chain employs TRBV7-2 and TRBJ2-7; 7 bases agree with TRBD2. Germline V gives CDR1 SGHTA, CDR2 FQGNSA. V was pared by 2 bases and J by 3 bases, with 13 bases of the junction left unmatched. This CDR3 is built from 17 residues. In nucleotides, the CDR3 is TGTGCCAGCAGCTTATCGTTTTCGGGACTACTCGACTACGAGCAGTACTTC. This codes for CASSLSFSGLLDYEQYF. Drawing the rest from reference TRBV7-2 and TRBJ2-7, the complete variable domain is GAGVSQSPSNKVTEKGKDVELRCDPISGHTALYWYRQSLGQGLEFLIYFQGNSAPDKSGLPSDRFSAERTGGSVSTLTIQRTQQEDSAVYLCASSLSFSGLLDYEQYFGPGTRLTVT.

This clonotype was counted at least ten times. The chain uses TRBV20-1 and TRBJ1-5, with a possible D match to TRBD1 (5 bases). Trimming cost V 6 bases and J 0 bases, with 9 bases left between them. The V gene's germline CDR1 is DFQATT and CDR2 SNEGSKA (reference sequence). The length of the CDR3 is 13 residues. The CDR3 protein is CSARRDSNQPQHF. The CDR3 coding sequence is TGCAGTGCCCGCAGGGATAGCAATCAGCCCCAGCATTTT.

This clonotype occurred many times. CDR3 nucleotides: TGTGCCAGCAGTTTAAAAGGGCCGACCTCACCCCTCCACTTT. This encodes CASSLKGPTSPLHF. The chain recombines TRBV28 with TRBJ1-6, with D unresolved. CDR1 MDHEN and CDR2 SYDVKM come from the germline V gene. The CDR3 has 14 amino acids. V lost 2 bases, J lost 10 bases, and 12 bases lay in between.

This clonotype came up many times. The chain employs TRBV12-3 or TRBV12-4 and TRBJ2-6, with 7 bases fitting TRBD1. Trimming at V came to 3 bases and at J to 2 bases, leaving 1 base not matched to a gene. The CDR3 totals 15 residues. CDR3 nucleotides: TGTGCCAGCAGTTTTGACAGGGCTGGGGCCAACGTCCTGACTTTC. Amino acid sequence: CASSFDRAGANVLTF.

Details on this clonotype: The junction departs from germline at one end; a sequencing error may be responsible. The chain links TRBV28 to TRBJ1-2; 9 bases fit TRBD1. The CDR3 covers 18 residues. CDR1 is MDHEN, CDR2 SYDVKM, per germline. The CDR3 DNA follows: TGTGCCAGCAGTTTGGAGTTACGGGACAGGGTACGGAACTATGGTTACATCTTC. Its translation is CASSLELRDRVRNYGYIF.

Ten or more counts support this clonotype. CDR3 protein: CSATQGDRSQPQHF. CDR3 DNA: TGCAGTGCTACTCAGGGGGATAGAAGTCAGCCCCAGCATTTT. This sequence joins TRBV20-1 and TRBJ1-5; 7 bases fit TRBD1. After removal of 4 bases from V and 6 bases from J, the junction contained 9 bases not matched to a gene. The CDR3 totals 14 residues. The germline gives CDR1 DFQATT, CDR2 SNEGSKA (reference sequence).

In this sample, this clonotype turned up many times. The J gene is TRBJ1-6, the V gene TRBV12-3 or TRBV12-4, with 8 bases aligning to TRBD1. The CDR3 is made up of 16 amino acids. The V and J ends lost 6 bases and 8 bases, in that order; junction bases with no gene match: 12. CDR3 DNA sequence: TGTGCCAGCAGGGACCGAGGACAGGGACATTATTCACCCCTCCACTTT. It specifies CASRDRGQGHYSPLHF.

J is TRBJ1-6 and V is TRBV6-2 or TRBV6-3, with D perhaps TRBD1 (6 bases). Trimming took 5 bases from V and 12 from J, leaving 17 bases between them. CDR1 is MNHEY and CDR2 is SVGEGT in the germline V gene. The CDR3 is 14 amino acids. The CDR3 DNA is TGTGCCAGCAGTCGCGCACCGGACAGCAAACCCCTCCACTTT. Its translation is CASSRAPDSKPLHF.

Ten or more counts support this clonotype. Here the CDR3 reads CASSLGGSVAETQYF. The CDR3 DNA follows: TGTGCCAGCAGCTTAGGAGGGTCCGTCGCGGAGACCCAGTACTTC. The gene calls are TRBV7-6 and TRBJ2-5; possible D gene TRBD2, 5 bases. V was clipped by 1 base and J by 5 bases, with 14 bases between them. Germline V CDR1 and CDR2: SGHVS, FNYEAQ. The CDR3 loop spans 15 amino acids. The full variable domain, with the rest looked up from reference TRBV7-6 and TRBJ2-5, is GAGVSQSPRYKVTKRGQDVALRCDPISGHVSLYWYRQALGQGPEFLTYFNYEAQQDKSGLPNDRFSAERPEGSISTLTIQRTEQRDSAMYRCASSLGGSVAETQYFGPGTRLLVL.

The table lists this clonotype with a few counts. This sequence joins TRBV11-2 and TRBJ1-2; 9 bases are shared with TRBD1. Germline CDR1 SGHAT, CDR2 FQNNGV. The CDR3 length is 17 residues. V was clipped by 0 bases and J by 5 bases; unmatched bases: 10. The CDR3 is CASSLDPGTGNFYGYTF. The CDR3, as DNA: TGTGCCAGCAGCTTAGATCCCGGGACAGGGAATTTTTATGGCTACACCTTC. Drawing the rest from reference TRBV11-2 and TRBJ1-2, the complete variable domain is EAGVAQSPRYKIIEKRQSVAFWCNPISGHATLYWYQQILGQGPKLLIQFQNNGVVDDSQLPKDRFSAERLKGVDSTLKIQPAKLEDSAVYLCASSLDPGTGNFYGYTFGSGTRLTVV.

A few counts support this clonotype. V usage is TRBV30 and J usage is TRBJ2-4; D gene uncertain. The CDR3 consists of 15 residues. Trimming took 4 bases from V and 1 from J, leaving 14 bases between them. Looked up from germline, CDR1 is GTSNPN and CDR2 is SVGIG (reference sequence). The CDR3 nucleotides are TGTGCCTGGACCTGGGGTGATAGGGCCAAAAACATTCAGTACTTC. It is translated as CAWTWGDRAKNIQYF.

This clonotype was picked up many times. V gene TRBV20-1 combines with J gene TRBJ2-7; the D is unclear. The CDR3 loop spans 14 amino acids. V was trimmed by 6 bases and J by 2 bases, leaving 17 bases between them. CDR1 DFQATT and CDR2 SNEGSKA come from the germline V gene (reference sequence). As DNA, the CDR3 is TGCAGTGCAAACCTTATAGGGCCTGCCTACGAGCAGTACTTC. Its translation is CSANLIGPAYEQYF.

This clonotype was observed a single time. It may be a read error: a sequence one base away is much more abundant. This rearrangement joins TRBV2 to TRBJ2-2; 10 bases map to TRBD2. The germline CDR1 and CDR2 sequences are SNHLY and FYNNEI. Germline trimming cut 5 bases from V and 3 bases from J; bases unmatched to any gene: 6. CDR3 length equals 16 residues. The CDR3, as DNA: TGTGCCAGCAGTACCGGGACTAGCGTGGACACCGGGGAGCTGTTTTTT. Amino acid sequence: CASSTGTSVDTGELFF.